One sample yielded the 13 T cell receptor beta chains listed below, sequenced in a study of T cell clones after liver transplantation. The data were produced by immunoSEQ multiplex PCR, yet TCRdb's version contains in-frame clones alone and is incomplete. The data hold roughly 55,000 clones, with around 85% observed a single time. The starting material was CD4+ T cells from blood, obtained before liver transplant. The receptors come from a human donor who received a liver transplant.

The chain recombines TRBV5-1 with TRBJ2-1; TRBD1 matches 7 bases. This CDR3 comprises 15 residues. Germline CDR1 SGHRS, CDR2 YFSETQ. The trim removed 0 bases at V and 9 bases at J, leaving 9 bases unmatched. CDR3 residues: CASSLEGQAVAEQFF. The CDR3 coding sequence is TGCGCCAGCAGCTTGGAAGGACAGGCTGTGGCTGAGCAGTTCTTC.

V is TRBV19 and J is TRBJ1-1; weak D call: TRBD1 (6 bases). Germline-derived CDR1 and CDR2 are LNHDA and SQIVND (reference sequence). V lost 6 bases and J lost 3, with 11 bases in between. The CDR3 extends over 13 amino acids. This chain's CDR3 is CASRQGGYTEAFF. In nucleotides, the CDR3 is TGTGCCAGTAGGCAAGGGGGTTACACTGAAGCTTTCTTT. Variable domain in full (rest from reference TRBV19 and TRBJ1-1): DGGITQSPKYLFRKEGQNVTLSCEQNLNHDAMYWYRQDPGQGLRLIYYSQIVNDFQKGDIAEGYSVSREKKESFPLTVTSAQKNPTAFYLCASRQGGYTEAFFGQGTRLTVV.

The CDR3, as DNA: TGTGCCAGTAGTGGGACGGTTAACACCGGGGAGCTGTTTTTT. This sequence encodes CASSGTVNTGELFF. The V call is TRBV19, the J call TRBJ2-2, with D perhaps matching TRBD1 or TRBD2 (5 bases each). The CDR3 loop spans 14 amino acids. V was trimmed by 5 bases and J by 2 bases, leaving 9 bases between them. Germline-derived CDR1 and CDR2 are LNHDA and SQIVND (reference sequence).

V gene TRBV29-1 combines with J gene TRBJ2-1; 8 nucleotides align to TRBD2. From germline, CDR1 is SQVTM and CDR2 ANQGSEA. V shed 5 bases, J shed 9 bases, and the junction held 6 bases outside the gene matches. The CDR3 sequence is 12 residues long. CDR3 in amino acids: CSVSSGGGEQFF. The CDR3 DNA is TGCAGCGTTTCCAGCGGGGGAGGTGAGCAGTTCTTC.

V usage is TRBV6-5 and J usage is TRBJ2-7, with 7 bases identical to TRBD1. Trimming took 8 bases from V and 4 from J; bases not matched to a gene: 5. CDR3 length: 12 residues. In germline, CDR1 is MNHEY, CDR2 SVGAGI. This chain's CDR3 is CASRDSLYEQYF. CDR3 DNA: TGTGCCAGCCGGGACAGTTTATACGAGCAGTACTTC.

The rearrangement uses TRBV5-1 and TRBJ1-1; D gene uncertain. Germline V gene lookup returns CDR1 SGHRS and CDR2 YFSETQ. V gave up 4 bases and J gave up 1 base, with 8 bases separating them. The CDR3 is 13 amino acids. This CDR3 reads CASSRGGNTEAFF. CDR3 in DNA: TGCGCCAGCAGCCGTGGAGGGAACACTGAAGCTTTCTTT.

V usage is TRBV19 and J usage is TRBJ2-1; either TRBD1 or TRBD2 may fit D (5 bases each). V lost 4 bases and J 2 bases, leaving 9 bases between the germline ends. Looked up from germline, CDR1 is LNHDA and CDR2 is SQIVND (reference sequence). This CDR3 has 14 residues. CDR3 in amino acids: CASSTLGAYNEQFF. The CDR3 DNA reads as TGTGCCAGTAGTACGCTGGGGGCCTACAATGAGCAGTTCTTC.

J is TRBJ2-1 and V is TRBV5-1, with D possibly TRBD2 on 6 matching bases. Germline CDR1 and CDR2: SGHRS and YFSETQ. The ends were cut back, 3 bases at V and 0 bases at J, with 16 bases in the middle. The CDR3 runs to 17 residues. This CDR3 reads CASSSMSRLGSYNEQFF. The CDR3 DNA is TGCGCCAGCAGCTCGATGTCGAGACTAGGCTCCTACAATGAGCAGTTCTTC. The complete variable domain, with remaining parts taken from reference TRBV5-1 and TRBJ2-1, reads KAGVTQTPRYLIKTRGQQVTLSCSPISGHRSVSWYQQTPGQGLQFLFEYFSETQRNKGNFPGRFSGRQFSNSRSEMNVSTLELGDSALYLCASSSMSRLGSYNEQFFGPGTRLTVL.

This clone was recorded only once. The chain combines TRBV18 with TRBJ1-2, with 7 bases aligning to TRBD1. V gave up 5 bases and J gave up 3 bases; unmatched junction bases: 15. Germline V CDR1 and CDR2: KGHSH, LQKENI. This CDR3 spans 17 amino acids. For the CDR3, the DNA is TGTGCCAGCTCATCCCAACAGGGGAGCGGTAGGGACTATGGCTACACCTTC. It yields the protein CASSSQQGSGRDYGYTF.

This clone showed up just a few times. The gene calls are TRBV5-4 and TRBJ1-2; D may be TRBD1 (5 bases). Germline values: CDR1 SGHNT, CDR2 YYREEE (reference sequence). V lost 4 bases, J lost 3 bases, and 19 bases lay in between. CDR3 length: 16 residues. The CDR3 is CASSPLSPGEDYGYTF. CDR3 nucleotides: TGTGCCAGCAGCCCCCTGAGTCCGGGGGAGGACTATGGCTACACCTTC.

V usage is TRBV7-2 and J usage is TRBJ2-1; no clear D. Germline-derived CDR1 and CDR2 are SGHTA and FQGNSA. The CDR3 extends over 12 amino acids. The germline V and J ends were trimmed by 2 bases and 8 bases, with 7 bases remaining between them. CDR3 loop: CASSLLADEQFF. CDR3 sequence (DNA): TGTGCCAGCAGCTTATTAGCAGATGAGCAGTTCTTC.

The chain has TRBV6-5 and TRBJ2-3; D gene ambiguous. In germline, CDR1 is MNHEY, CDR2 SVGAGI. V lost 3 bases and J lost 4, with 11 bases in between. This CDR3 has 14 amino acids. The CDR3 region is CASSYRLVSDTQYF. CDR3 nucleotide sequence: TGTGCCAGCAGTTATAGGCTAGTCTCAGATACGCAGTATTTT.

The chain is built from TRBV11-1 and TRBJ2-3; D perhaps matches TRBD2 (6 bases). CDR1 SGHAT and CDR2 FQDESV come from the germline V gene (reference sequence). The ends were cut back, 5 bases at V and 7 bases at J, with 13 bases in the middle. The CDR3 length is 13 residues. CDR3 nucleotides: TGTGCCAGCAGCCGGGGACTTTCAAATACGCAGTATTTT. It translates to CASSRGLSNTQYF.